This T cell receptor beta chain was identified during a study of shared clonotypes between healthy human individuals. Study summary: Serving as donors were two women and three men, whose ages spanned 18 to 49.

Study results and limitations: The study found approximately 5% of naive CD4 clonotypes shared across several donors.

Original analysis: ImmunoSEQ supplied junction-only sequences lacking quality scores, so filtering was different. Repertoires were generated with immunoSEQ multiplex PCR, while TCRdb's copy carries only in-frame clones and drops some. D and trimming were read from the DNA, whereas the V and J calls and clone size are those reported in that table. There are 500,000 or so clones in the sample; more than 95% occur only once, and about 0.064% lies in the top ten. In regard to this clone: Antigen: not known.

It was into CD45RA+ naive and CD45RA-negative memory subsets that the CD4+ cells were split. The receptor was isolated from a woman in her twenties or thirties in good health. Sequenced: naive CD4+ T cells sorted from blood. As to subset: CD45RA+ positively selected.

The CDR3 nucleotides read TGTGCCAGCAGCTTTAGCCGCGAGCAGTACTTC. Translation gives CASSFSREQYF. The genes are TRBV7-6 and TRBJ2-7; no clear D gene. Germline CDR1 and CDR2: SGHVS and FNYEAQ. There are 11 residues in the CDR3. The ends were cut back, 3 bases at V and 6 bases at J, with 6 bases in the middle.